The sequence of this T cell receptor beta chain was determined in a study of post-analysis software for immune sequencing data. General study results and limits: Samples made in the same batch grouped tightly together by F measure. Controls had significantly higher normalized Chao1 diversity than multiple sclerosis patients.

With regard to this clonotype: Antigen specificity is unknown.

Tagging with unique molecular identifiers was a feature of the TCR beta cDNA libraries. When 1 to 10 million T cells were used, they gave about 540,000 cDNA molecules. TCRdb itself ran the PCR reads through MiXCR, one entry per CDR3 protein. The table lists hundreds of thousands of distinct CDR3 sequences, roughly 27% of them singletons. This clonotype was obtained from a girl aged 10 to 17 with multiple sclerosis. Input material: blood.

The CDR3 nucleotides read TGCGCCAGCAGCTTCAGGGGGCAAAGCTATGGCTACACCTTC. Protein sequence: CASSFRGQSYGYTF. The rearrangement links TRBV5-1 to TRBJ1-2; TRBD1 matches 8 bases. CDR3 size: 14 residues. CDR1 SGHRS and CDR2 YFSETQ come from the germline V gene. V shed 2 bases, J shed 4 bases, and the junction held 4 bases outside the gene matches.